The rows below give T cell receptor beta chains drawn from one sample of a study of response to subunit inactivated influenza vaccine. TCRdb redid the calling of the RT-PCR reads with MiXCR, one entry per CDR3 protein. The sample shows 500,000 to 550,000 distinct CDR3 sequences, approximately 7.7% of them seen only once. The material was PBMCs from blood, obtained about 23 months after vaccination. The receptors come from a man between 50 and 69 years old who received an inactivated influenza vaccine. CDR3s include the opening cysteine and the closing phenylalanine or tryptophan. D genes are given only for firm matches. Clone size is not always given. Where it is, it says once, few, many or a class for expanded clones.

v_gene: TRBV11-2; abundance: .; len: 13; j_gene: TRBJ2-7; d_gene: .; CDR3aa: CASSFAMGGEQYF; CDR3nt: TGTGCCAGCAGCTTCGCCATGGGCGGGGAGCAGTACTTC
v_gene: TRBV6-5; abundance: .; len: 14; j_gene: TRBJ2-7; d_gene: .; CDR3aa: CASSYQDSSYEQYF; CDR3nt: TGTGCCAGCAGTTATCAGGACAGTTCCTACGAGCAGTACTTC
v_gene: TRBV6-5; abundance: many; len: 14; j_gene: TRBJ2-7; d_gene: TRBD2; CDR3aa: CASSSTSATYEQYF; CDR3nt: TGTGCCAGCAGTTCGACTAGCGCGACCTACGAGCAGTACTTC
v_gene: TRBV7-6; abundance: .; len: 15; j_gene: TRBJ1-3; d_gene: .; CDR3aa: CASSLVQNPGNTIYF; CDR3nt: TGTGCCAGCAGCTTAGTACAGAACCCTGGAAACACCATATATTTT
v_gene: TRBV13; abundance: .; len: 16; j_gene: TRBJ2-1; d_gene: TRBD2; CDR3aa: CASSRTSGITYNEQFF; CDR3nt: TGTGCCAGCAGCCGGACTAGCGGGATTACCTACAATGAGCAGTTCTTC
v_gene: TRBV7-9; abundance: few; len: 11; j_gene: TRBJ2-1; d_gene: TRBD2; CDR3aa: CASSTSAEQFF; CDR3nt: TGTGCCAGCAGTACTAGCGCTGAGCAGTTCTTC
v_gene: TRBV6-2/TRBV6-3; abundance: few; len: 14; j_gene: TRBJ2-7; d_gene: .; CDR3aa: CASSYEGGSYEQYF; CDR3nt: TGTGCCAGCAGTTACGAGGGCGGCTCCTACGAGCAGTACTTC
v_gene: TRBV10-1; abundance: .; len: 15; j_gene: TRBJ2-7; d_gene: TRBD1; CDR3aa: CASSGTGTGHYEQYF; CDR3nt: TGCGCCAGCAGTGGAACCGGGACAGGGCACTACGAGCAGTACTTC
v_gene: TRBV5-1; abundance: few; len: 18; j_gene: TRBJ2-1; d_gene: TRBD2; CDR3aa: CASSFRTTGGRGVNEQFF; CDR3nt: TGCGCCAGCAGCTTTAGGACTACCGGAGGGAGGGGAGTCAATGAGCAGTTCTTC
v_gene: TRBV7-9; abundance: few; len: 16; j_gene: TRBJ2-7; d_gene: TRBD1; CDR3aa: CASSLPLTGSSYEQYF; CDR3nt: TGTGCCAGCAGCTTACCCCTGACAGGGAGCTCCTACGAGCAGTACTTC
v_gene: TRBV30; abundance: many; len: 13; j_gene: TRBJ2-3; d_gene: .; CDR3aa: CAWSSLWTDTQYF; CDR3nt: TGTGCCTGGAGCAGCCTATGGACAGATACGCAGTATTTT
v_gene: TRBV5-5; abundance: once; len: 15; j_gene: TRBJ2-2; d_gene: TRBD1; CDR3aa: CASSAQGQLTRELFF; CDR3nt: TGTGCCAGCAGCGCCCAGGGACAGCTGACCAGGGAGCTGTTTTTT
v_gene: TRBV5-5; abundance: many; len: 15; j_gene: TRBJ2-1; d_gene: .; CDR3aa: CASSLPGSSYNEQFF; CDR3nt: TGTGCCAGCAGTCTCCCCGGCAGCTCCTACAATGAGCAGTTCTTC
v_gene: TRBV20-1; abundance: .; len: 14; j_gene: TRBJ2-3; d_gene: .; CDR3aa: CSASSPQSVDTQYF; CDR3nt: TGCAGTGCTAGTTCGCCCCAATCGGTAGATACGCAGTATTTT
v_gene: TRBV20-1; abundance: many; len: 12; j_gene: TRBJ2-1; d_gene: .; CDR3aa: CSVQGGNNEQFF; CDR3nt: TGCAGTGTCCAAGGCGGTAACAATGAGCAGTTCTTC
v_gene: TRBV10-3; abundance: many; len: 14; j_gene: TRBJ2-7; d_gene: .; CDR3aa: CAISESGESYEQYF; CDR3nt: TGTGCCATCAGTGAGTCTGGCGAATCCTACGAGCAGTACTTC
v_gene: TRBV10-3; abundance: .; len: 15; j_gene: TRBJ2-3; d_gene: TRBD1; CDR3aa: CAISERGLSTDTQYF; CDR3nt: TGTGCCATCAGTGAAAGGGGGCTAAGCACAGATACGCAGTATTTT
v_gene: TRBV3-1; abundance: few; len: 16; j_gene: TRBJ2-2; d_gene: .; CDR3aa: CASSQERVSNTGELFF; CDR3nt: TGTGCCAGCAGCCAAGAGCGGGTGTCGAACACCGGGGAGCTGTTTTTT
v_gene: TRBV12-3/TRBV12-4; abundance: many; len: 17; j_gene: TRBJ2-1; d_gene: TRBD1; CDR3aa: CASSSAASRGSYNEQFF; CDR3nt: TGTGCCAGCAGTTCGGCCGCCTCCAGGGGGTCCTACAATGAGCAGTTCTTC
v_gene: TRBV7-2; abundance: .; len: 15; j_gene: TRBJ2-7; d_gene: .; CDR3aa: CASSNRDLSAYEQYF; CDR3nt: TGTGCCAGCAGCAACCGGGACCTAAGTGCCTACGAGCAGTACTTC
v_gene: TRBV6-1; abundance: few; len: 14; j_gene: TRBJ1-4; d_gene: .; CDR3aa: CASGQFFANEKLFF; CDR3nt: TGTGCCAGCGGACAGTTTTTTGCTAATGAAAAACTGTTTTTT
v_gene: TRBV7-9; abundance: many; len: 14; j_gene: TRBJ2-7; d_gene: TRBD2; CDR3aa: CASSFGGGAHEQYF; CDR3nt: TGTGCCAGCAGCTTTGGCGGGGGGGCTCACGAGCAGTACTTC
v_gene: TRBV12-3/TRBV12-4; abundance: many; len: 14; j_gene: TRBJ1-3; d_gene: .; CDR3aa: CASSDSFSGNTIYF; CDR3nt: TGTGCCAGCAGCGACAGCTTCTCTGGAAACACCATATATTTT
v_gene: TRBV7-6; abundance: many; len: 15; j_gene: TRBJ2-1; d_gene: TRBD2; CDR3aa: CASSLGTSGNNEQFF; CDR3nt: TGTGCCAGCAGCTTAGGGACTAGCGGGAACAATGAGCAGTTCTTC
v_gene: TRBV12-5; abundance: few; len: 13; j_gene: TRBJ2-1; d_gene: .; CDR3aa: CASGLNEYNEQFF; CDR3nt: TGTGCTAGTGGTTTGAACGAGTACAATGAGCAGTTCTTC
v_gene: TRBV7-9; abundance: .; len: 14; j_gene: TRBJ2-7; d_gene: TRBD2; CDR3aa: CASSPRTSTYEQYF; CDR3nt: TGTGCCAGCAGCCCGAGGACTAGCACCTACGAGCAGTACTTC
v_gene: TRBV5-1; abundance: few; len: 13; j_gene: TRBJ1-6; d_gene: .; CDR3aa: CASRDTDNSPLHF; CDR3nt: TGCGCCAGCCGGGACACGGATAATTCACCCCTCCACTTT
v_gene: TRBV10-3; abundance: few; len: 14; j_gene: TRBJ2-4; d_gene: .; CDR3aa: CATEDDLAKNIQYF; CDR3nt: TGTGCCACCGAGGATGACCTAGCCAAAAACATTCAGTACTTC
v_gene: TRBV24-1; abundance: .; len: 17; j_gene: TRBJ2-3; d_gene: TRBD1; CDR3aa: CATSDPGDRSSTDTQYF; CDR3nt: TGTGCCACCAGTGATCCTGGGGACAGATCTAGCACAGATACGCAGTATTTT
v_gene: TRBV12-3/TRBV12-4; abundance: many; len: 14; j_gene: TRBJ1-5; d_gene: .; CDR3aa: CASTTAAEGQPQHF; CDR3nt: TGTGCCAGCACCACAGCGGCTGAGGGCCAGCCCCAGCATTTT
v_gene: TRBV20-1; abundance: many; len: 15; j_gene: TRBJ2-7; d_gene: .; CDR3aa: CSARSLGTASYEQYF; CDR3nt: TGCAGTGCTAGATCCTTAGGCACCGCTTCCTACGAGCAGTACTTC
v_gene: TRBV7-3; abundance: .; len: 15; j_gene: TRBJ2-3; d_gene: TRBD2; CDR3aa: CASSKAGGRLDAQYF; CDR3nt: TGTGCCAGCAGCAAAGCGGGAGGGCGGTTAGATGCGCAGTATTTT
v_gene: TRBV4-2; abundance: few; len: 15; j_gene: TRBJ2-7; d_gene: TRBD1; CDR3aa: CASSPDGTGGYEQYF; CDR3nt: TGTGCCAGCAGCCCAGATGGGACAGGGGGCTACGAGCAGTACTTC
v_gene: TRBV11-2; abundance: many; len: 16; j_gene: TRBJ1-2; d_gene: TRBD1; CDR3aa: CASRPKTGGRDYGYTF; CDR3nt: TGTGCCAGCAGACCCAAGACAGGGGGCCGCGACTATGGCTACACCTTC
v_gene: TRBV7-2; abundance: many; len: 17; j_gene: TRBJ2-3; d_gene: TRBD2; CDR3aa: CASSSLWTSFLADTQYF; CDR3nt: TGTGCCAGCAGCTCCCTTTGGACTAGCTTCTTGGCAGATACGCAGTATTTT
v_gene: TRBV28; abundance: many; len: 14; j_gene: TRBJ1-3; d_gene: .; CDR3aa: CASSTGPHGDTIYF; CDR3nt: TGTGCCAGCAGTACCGGACCCCACGGGGACACCATATATTTT
v_gene: TRBV7-2; abundance: few; len: 16; j_gene: TRBJ2-7; d_gene: TRBD1; CDR3aa: CASSWTGMVSSYEQYF; CDR3nt: TGTGCCAGCAGCTGGACAGGGATGGTGAGCTCCTACGAGCAGTACTTC
v_gene: TRBV5-1; abundance: few; len: 14; j_gene: TRBJ2-5; d_gene: TRBD1; CDR3aa: CASRKDRGQETQYF; CDR3nt: TGCGCCAGCAGAAAAGACAGGGGACAAGAGACCCAGTACTTC
v_gene: TRBV7-2; abundance: few; len: 15; j_gene: TRBJ2-2; d_gene: .; CDR3aa: CASSLSAADTGELFF; CDR3nt: TGTGCCAGCAGCTTATCTGCAGCCGACACCGGGGAGCTGTTTTTT
v_gene: TRBV5-5; abundance: many; len: 11; j_gene: TRBJ2-7; d_gene: .; CDR3aa: CATGHTYEQYF; CDR3nt: TGTGCCACGGGACATACCTACGAGCAGTACTTC
v_gene: TRBV4-1; abundance: few; len: 15; j_gene: TRBJ2-7; d_gene: .; CDR3aa: CASSQAYGDAYEQYF; CDR3nt: TGCGCCAGCAGCCAAGCTTACGGCGACGCCTACGAGCAGTACTTC
v_gene: TRBV12-3/TRBV12-4; abundance: .; len: 13; j_gene: TRBJ2-7; d_gene: .; CDR3aa: CASSSTLFYEQYF; CDR3nt: TGTGCCAGCAGCTCGACATTGTTCTACGAGCAGTACTTC
v_gene: TRBV4-3; abundance: many; len: 17; j_gene: TRBJ2-1; d_gene: TRBD2; CDR3aa: CASSQDLAGGPHNEQFF; CDR3nt: TGCGCCAGCAGCCAGGATCTAGCGGGAGGGCCCCACAATGAGCAGTTCTTC
v_gene: TRBV5-4; abundance: .; len: 18; j_gene: TRBJ2-1; d_gene: TRBD2; CDR3aa: CASSLGSSGGASYNEQFF; CDR3nt: TGTGCCAGCAGCTTGGGATCTAGCGGGGGGGCTAGCTACAATGAGCAGTTCTTC
v_gene: TRBV6-2/TRBV6-3; abundance: few; len: 15; j_gene: TRBJ2-1; d_gene: TRBD2; CDR3aa: CASSRPAGGYNEQFF; CDR3nt: TGTGCCAGCAGTCGCCCGGCGGGGGGCTACAATGAGCAGTTCTTC
v_gene: TRBV4-3; abundance: many; len: 15; j_gene: TRBJ1-5; d_gene: .; CDR3aa: CASSQDRSALGPQHF; CDR3nt: TGCGCCAGCAGCCAAGATCGTTCCGCCCTGGGGCCCCAGCATTTT
v_gene: TRBV7-2; abundance: few; len: 14; j_gene: TRBJ2-3; d_gene: .; CDR3aa: CASSLALTPDTQYF; CDR3nt: TGTGCCAGCAGCTTAGCGTTGACCCCAGATACGCAGTATTTT
v_gene: TRBV12-3/TRBV12-4; abundance: many; len: 15; j_gene: TRBJ2-5; d_gene: .; CDR3aa: CASTSGTGIQETQYF; CDR3nt: TGTGCCAGCACCTCGGGTACAGGGATCCAAGAGACCCAGTACTTC
v_gene: TRBV10-2; abundance: .; len: 14; j_gene: TRBJ2-1; d_gene: TRBD2; CDR3aa: CASTGLAGGYEQFF; CDR3nt: TGCGCCAGCACCGGACTAGCGGGAGGATATGAGCAGTTCTTC
v_gene: TRBV15; abundance: .; len: 14; j_gene: TRBJ1-1; d_gene: TRBD1; CDR3aa: CATSRDTGGTEAFF; CDR3nt: TGTGCCACCAGCAGAGACACAGGGGGCACTGAAGCTTTCTTT
v_gene: TRBV11-2; abundance: few; len: 14; j_gene: TRBJ1-1; d_gene: .; CDR3aa: CASSVVRRNTEAFF; CDR3nt: TGTGCCAGCAGCGTTGTCCGTAGGAACACTGAAGCTTTCTTT
v_gene: TRBV9; abundance: few; len: 14; j_gene: TRBJ1-2; d_gene: .; CDR3aa: CASSVGPGIDGYTF; CDR3nt: TGTGCCAGCAGCGTAGGACCAGGTATTGATGGCTACACCTTC
v_gene: TRBV10-3; abundance: .; len: 13; j_gene: TRBJ2-5; d_gene: .; CDR3aa: CAITRWPGETQYF; CDR3nt: TGTGCCATCACCAGGTGGCCAGGGGAGACCCAGTACTTC
v_gene: TRBV11-2; abundance: few; len: 13; j_gene: TRBJ1-2; d_gene: .; CDR3aa: CASSLAEKYGYTF; CDR3nt: TGTGCCAGCAGCTTAGCTGAGAAGTATGGCTACACCTTC
v_gene: TRBV7-8; abundance: .; len: 16; j_gene: TRBJ1-3; d_gene: .; CDR3aa: CASSVRRGSSGNTIYF; CDR3nt: TGTGCCAGCAGCGTACGACGGGGGAGCTCTGGAAACACCATATATTTT